Shown below are 20 T cell receptor beta chains from a single sample sequenced in a study of shared clonotypes between healthy human individuals. Only in-frame clones appear in the TCRdb table, and some are missing; sequencing was by immunoSEQ multiplex PCR. The sample has about half a million clones, about 72% seen once; the top ten hold about 12%. Material: PBMCs. The receptors here all came from a middle-aged woman in good health. Some clones in this sample may be carry-over from other donors' samples.

The chain recombines TRBV14 with TRBJ2-2; 12 bases agree with TRBD2. The trim removed 4 bases at V and 4 bases at J, leaving 1 base unmatched. From germline, CDR1 is SGHDN and CDR2 FVKESK. The CDR3 has 15 residues. The chain's CDR3 is CASSRLAGATGELFF. The DNA of the CDR3 is TGTGCCAGCAGCCGACTAGCGGGGGCCACCGGGGAGCTGTTTTTT.

The chain has TRBV6-5 and TRBJ1-2, with D possibly TRBD1 on 5 matching bases. Germline CDR1 reads MNHEY; CDR2 reads SVGAGI. V was clipped by 2 bases and J by 5 bases, with 12 bases between them. The CDR3 has 14 amino acids. CDR3 sequence (DNA): TGTGCCAGCAGTTACGACGGAGGGACGTATGGCTACACCTTC. Its translation: CASSYDGGTYGYTF.

This clone was seen a few times. V and J are TRBV28 and TRBJ1-2; D is unresolved. The V gene lost 2 bases and the J gene lost 6 bases, with 10 bases spanning the gap. The CDR3 loop spans 13 amino acids. Germline values: CDR1 MDHEN, CDR2 SYDVKM. The CDR3 is CASSLMGVDGYTF. The CDR3 bases are TGTGCCAGCAGTTTAATGGGCGTGGATGGCTACACCTTC.

In DNA form, the CDR3 reads TGTGCCAGCAGTTACGGGACAGGGGGTGAAAAACTGTTTTTT. This encodes CASSYGTGGEKLFF. The J gene is TRBJ1-4, the V gene TRBV6-6; 11 bases are a match to TRBD1. This CDR3 contains 14 residues. The germline gives CDR1 MNHNY, CDR2 SVGAGI (reference sequence). The J segment lost 7 bases and the V segment lost 2 bases, leaving 0 bases of the junction unmatched.

The gene calls are TRBV18 and TRBJ2-5; D ambiguous. Deletions cut 1 base from V and 1 base from J, with 10 bases between. Germline V gene data show CDR1 as KGHSH and CDR2 as LQKENI. CDR3 length: 15 amino acids. CDR3 DNA: TGTGCCAGCTCACCACTCGGTCCACCCCAAGAGACCCAGTACTTC. Residues: CASSPLGPPQETQYF.

The V gene is TRBV7-8, the J gene TRBJ2-1; 8 bases line up with TRBD2. Trimming at V came to 0 bases and at J to 7 bases, leaving 5 bases not matched to a gene. There are 15 residues in the CDR3. Germline V gene sequence: CDR1 SGHVS, CDR2 FQNEAQ. As DNA, the CDR3 is TGTGCCAGCAGCTTAGCGGCAGCGGGAGTTAATGAGCAGTTCTTC. Its protein product is CASSLAAAGVNEQFF.

The gene calls are TRBV4-3 and TRBJ2-7; 10 bases agree with TRBD2. Germline values: CDR1 LGHNA, CDR2 YSLEER. J lost 5 bases, V lost 3 bases, and 4 bases had no gene match. The CDR3 contains 14 residues. Here the CDR3 reads CASSQGLAPHEQYF. The DNA of the CDR3 is TGCGCCAGCAGCCAGGGACTAGCGCCCCACGAGCAGTACTTC.

The chain carries TRBV27 and TRBJ1-2, with TRBD1 matching 8 bases. This CDR3 comprises 13 residues. The J segment lost 2 bases and the V segment lost 4 bases, leaving 0 bases of the junction unmatched. The V gene's germline CDR1 is MNHEY and CDR2 SMNVEV (reference sequence). In nucleotides, the CDR3 is TGTGCCAGCAGTTGGACAGGGAACTATGGCTACACCTTC. Its protein product is CASSWTGNYGYTF.

The chain employs TRBV5-1 and TRBJ2-7, with TRBD2 identical over 8 bases. Trimming cost V 2 bases and J 5 bases; bases outside gene matches: 6. CDR3 length equals 14 residues. CDR1 and CDR2 from the germline V gene are SGHRS and YFSETQ. The CDR3 is CASSLSGRVNEQYF. The CDR3 DNA sequence: TGCGCCAGCAGCTTAAGCGGGAGAGTAAACGAGCAGTACTTC.

The chain employs TRBV10-3 and TRBJ2-7; 7 nucleotides line up with TRBD1. The V gene's germline CDR1 is ENHRY and CDR2 SYGVKD. This CDR3 comprises 14 residues. V lost 0 bases to trimming and J lost 6 bases; unmatched junction nucleotides: 5. The CDR3 region is CAISESRDSLEQYF. The CDR3 coding sequence is TGTGCCATCAGTGAGTCCCGGGACAGCCTCGAGCAGTACTTC.

The chain combines TRBV4-3 with TRBJ2-1; 8 bases line up with TRBD2. V was clipped by 0 bases and J by 5 bases; unmatched bases: 9. The CDR3 extends over 17 amino acids. Germline loops: CDR1 LGHNA, CDR2 YSLEER. Here the CDR3 DNA reads TGCGCCAGCAGCCAAGATAGAGCGGGAGACCCTCACAATGAGCAGTTCTTC. It encodes CASSQDRAGDPHNEQFF.

J is TRBJ2-3 and V is TRBV7-2, with 11 bases aligning to TRBD2. V shed 3 bases and J 0 bases; nucleotides not matched to a gene: 2. The CDR3 extends over 16 amino acids. Germline V CDR1 and CDR2: SGHTA, FQGNSA. The CDR3 DNA is TGTGCCAGCAGCTTTTGGACTAGCGGGAGCACAGATACGCAGTATTTT. It yields the protein CASSFWTSGSTDTQYF.

This chain joins TRBV7-9 and TRBJ1-6, with a weak D call TRBD1 (5 bases). Trimming removed 5 bases from V and 5 bases from J, with 10 bases in between. The germline V gene encodes CDR1 SEHNR and CDR2 FQNEAQ (reference sequence). The CDR3 loop spans 14 amino acids. The CDR3 protein is CASSPGPDNSPLHF. In nucleotides, the CDR3 is TGTGCCAGCAGCCCGGGACCGGATAATTCACCCCTCCACTTT.

The chain joins TRBV5-6 to TRBJ1-5; 8 positions match TRBD1. The CDR3 contains 15 residues. Looked up from germline, CDR1 is SGHDT and CDR2 is YYEEEE. With 0 bases clipped from V and 5 bases from J, the junction kept 4 bases outside the gene matches. CDR3: CASSLGQGIDQPQHF. CDR3 DNA: TGTGCCAGCAGCTTGGGACAGGGGATTGATCAGCCCCAGCATTTT. Together with reference TRBV5-6 and TRBJ1-5, the CDR3 gives the full variable domain: DAGVTQSPTHLIKTRGQQVTLRCSPKSGHDTVSWYQQALGQGPQFIFQYYEEEERQRGNFPDRFSGHQFPNYSSELNVNALLLGDSALYLCASSLGQGIDQPQHFGDGTRLSIL.

The chain couples TRBV6-5 to TRBJ1-4, with D possibly TRBD1 on 5 matching bases. V dropped 5 bases and J dropped 8 bases, with 6 bases sitting between them. The germline V gene encodes CDR1 MNHEY and CDR2 SVGAGI. This CDR3 contains 11 residues. CDR3 DNA: TGTGCCAGCAGTAGACAGGAAAAACTGTTTTTT. It codes for CASSRQEKLFF.

The chain has TRBV20-1 and TRBJ1-2; unclear D gene. Trimming cost V 6 bases and J 6 bases, with 11 bases left between them. There are 11 residues in the CDR3. CDR1 is DFQATT, CDR2 SNEGSKA, per germline (reference sequence). The CDR3 nucleotides read TGCAGTGCCAGCAGGACTGATGGCTACACCTTC. Translated, it gives CSASRTDGYTF.

This clone was detected once. The chain uses TRBV27 and TRBJ2-5; D could derive from TRBD1 or TRBD2 (6 bases each). The DNA end lines up better with TRBJ2-7; the J call may be wrong. Germline CDR1 reads MNHEY; CDR2 reads SMNVEV (reference sequence). CDR3 size: 17 residues. CDR3 in DNA: TGTGCCAGCAGCCGGGCGGGGCCCTCACTGGGGGCGTACGAGCAGTACTTC. This translates into CASSRAGPSLGAYEQYF.

As regards this clone: Other DNA variants within this sample encode the same CDR3. The J gene is TRBJ2-3, the V gene TRBV11-3; D gene ambiguous. V was clipped by 3 bases and J by 0 bases, with 7 bases between them. Germline values: CDR1 SGHNT, CDR2 YENEEA. The CDR3 contains 14 residues. The CDR3 protein is CASSLAASTDTQYF. CDR3 DNA: TGTGCCAGCAGCTTGGCGGCCAGCACAGATACGCAGTATTTT.

This clone was observed once. The chain combines TRBV4-1 with TRBJ2-7, with TRBD2 as a possible D gene (6 bases). The CDR3 runs 15 residues. CDR1 and CDR2 from the germline V gene are MGHRA and YSYEKL. Trimming took off 0 bases at V and 3 bases at J, with 12 bases between the two ends. CDR3 in amino acids: CASSQDGTSRYEQYF. CDR3 nucleotide sequence: TGCGCCAGCAGCCAAGATGGAACTAGCCGCTACGAGCAGTACTTC.

This clone is a singleton in its sample. A much larger clone sits a single nucleotide away, making a read error possible. This same CDR3 is encoded by further DNA sequences in the sample. V usage is TRBV11-2 and J usage is TRBJ2-3, with D unclear. CDR1 is SGHAT and CDR2 is FQNNGV in the germline V gene. The CDR3 spans 13 residues. CDR3 residues: CASSLLGTDTQYF. The CDR3 DNA reads TGTGCCAGCAGCTTACTGGGCACAGATACGCAGTATTTC.